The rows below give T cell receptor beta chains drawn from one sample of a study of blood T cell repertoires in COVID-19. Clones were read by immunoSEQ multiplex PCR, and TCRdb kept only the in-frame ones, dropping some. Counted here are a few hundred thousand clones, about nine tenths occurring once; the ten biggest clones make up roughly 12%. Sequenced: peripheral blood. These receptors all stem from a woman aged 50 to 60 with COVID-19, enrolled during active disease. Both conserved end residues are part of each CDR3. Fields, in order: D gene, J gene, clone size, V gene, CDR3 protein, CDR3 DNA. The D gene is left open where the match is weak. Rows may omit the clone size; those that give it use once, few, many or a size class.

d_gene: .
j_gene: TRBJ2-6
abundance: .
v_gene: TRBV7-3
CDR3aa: CASSPERAGANVLTF
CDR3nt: TGTGCCAGCAGCCCCGAGAGGGCTGGGGCCAACGTCCTGACTTTC

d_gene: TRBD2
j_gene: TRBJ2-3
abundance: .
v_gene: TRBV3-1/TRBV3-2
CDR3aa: CASSRFRRGSSQGDTQYF
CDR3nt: TGTGCCAGCAGCCGATTTCGGCGGGGGAGTTCTCAGGGAGATACGCAGTATTTT

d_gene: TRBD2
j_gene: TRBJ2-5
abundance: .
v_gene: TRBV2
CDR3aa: CASSGLAEETQYF
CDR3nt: TGTGCCAGCAGTGGGCTAGCGGAAGAGACCCAGTACTTC

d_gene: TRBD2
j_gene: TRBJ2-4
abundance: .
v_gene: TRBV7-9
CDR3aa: CASSPLDGTSGMENIQYF
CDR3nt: TGTGCCAGCAGCCCGTTAGACGGGACTAGCGGGATGGAAAACATTCAGTACTTC

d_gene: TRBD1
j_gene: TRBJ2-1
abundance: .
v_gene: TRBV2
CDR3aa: CASSGWDRGLGEQFF
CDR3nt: TGTGCCAGCAGTGGATGGGACAGGGGACTCGGTGAGCAGTTCTTC

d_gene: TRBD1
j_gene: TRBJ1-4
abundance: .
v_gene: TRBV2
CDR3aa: CASIVGQGKGEKLFF
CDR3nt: TGTGCCAGCATCGTAGGACAGGGGAAAGGTGAAAAACTGTTTTTT

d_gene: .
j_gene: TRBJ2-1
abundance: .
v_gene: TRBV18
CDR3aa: CASSPQEGLYNEQFF
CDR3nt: TGTGCCAGCTCACCACAGGAGGGGCTTTACAATGAGCAGTTCTTC

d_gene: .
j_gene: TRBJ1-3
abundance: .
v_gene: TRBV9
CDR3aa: CASSVEHRGNTIYF
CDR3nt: TGTGCCAGCAGCGTAGAACATCGAGGAAACACCATATATTTT

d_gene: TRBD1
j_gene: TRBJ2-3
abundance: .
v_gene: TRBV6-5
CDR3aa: CASSYSRGLTDTQYF
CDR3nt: TGTGCCAGCAGTTACTCAAGGGGGCTCACAGATACGCAGTATTTT

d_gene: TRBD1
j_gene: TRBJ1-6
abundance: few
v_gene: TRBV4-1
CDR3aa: CASSQDDRVNSPLHF
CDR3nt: TGCGCCAGCAGCCAAGATGACAGGGTTAATTCACCCCTCCACTTT

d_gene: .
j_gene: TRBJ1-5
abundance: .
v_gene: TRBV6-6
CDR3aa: CASSPKQENSNQPQHF
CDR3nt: TGTGCCAGCAGCCCTAAACAGGAAAATAGCAATCAGCCCCAGCATTTT

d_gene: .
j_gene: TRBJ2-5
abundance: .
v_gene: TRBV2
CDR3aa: CASGGAGSWETQYF
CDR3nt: TGTGCCAGCGGAGGGGCAGGGAGCTGGGAGACCCAGTACTTC

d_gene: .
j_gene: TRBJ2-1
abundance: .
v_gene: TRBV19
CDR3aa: CASTPAGRNEQFF
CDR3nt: TGTGCCAGTACCCCGGCGGGCCGCAATGAGCAGTTCTTC

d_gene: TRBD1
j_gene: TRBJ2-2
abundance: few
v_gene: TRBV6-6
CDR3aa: CASSPGTENTGELFF
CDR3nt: TGTGCCAGCAGTCCCGGGACAGAGAACACCGGGGAGCTGTTTTTT

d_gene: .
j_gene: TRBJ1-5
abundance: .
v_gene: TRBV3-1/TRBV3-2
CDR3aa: CASSHNGGDQPQHF
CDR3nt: TGTGCCAGCAGCCACAATGGAGGAGATCAGCCCCAGCATTTT

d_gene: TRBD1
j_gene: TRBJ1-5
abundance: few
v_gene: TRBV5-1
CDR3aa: CASSLGGGDQPQHF
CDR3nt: TGCGCCAGCAGCTTGGGAGGGGGCGATCAGCCCCAGCATTTT

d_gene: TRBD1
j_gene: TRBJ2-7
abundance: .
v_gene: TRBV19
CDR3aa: CASSSPTGQGLYEQYF
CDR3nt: TGTGCCAGTAGTTCCCCTACGGGACAGGGTTTGTACGAGCAGTACTTC

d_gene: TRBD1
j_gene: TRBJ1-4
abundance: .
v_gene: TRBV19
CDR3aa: CASSTGGSDEKLFF
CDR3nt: TGTGCCAGTTCAACAGGGGGCAGTGATGAAAAACTGTTTTTT

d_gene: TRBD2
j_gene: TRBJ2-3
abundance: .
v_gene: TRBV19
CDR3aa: CASKRSSGGDTQYF
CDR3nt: TGTGCCAGTAAAAGGTCTAGCGGGGGTGATACGCAGTATTTT

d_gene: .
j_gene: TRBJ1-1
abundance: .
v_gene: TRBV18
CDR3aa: CASSRNAQSSGTEAFF
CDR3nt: TGTGCCAGCTCTCGAAACGCGCAGTCTTCGGGGACTGAAGCTTTCTTT

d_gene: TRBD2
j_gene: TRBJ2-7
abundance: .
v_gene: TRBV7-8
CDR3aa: CASSPTSGGYEQYF
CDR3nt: TGTGCCAGCAGCCCTACTAGCGGGGGGTACGAGCAGTACTTC

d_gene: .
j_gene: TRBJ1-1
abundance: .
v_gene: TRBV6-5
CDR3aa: CASRDGLGVTEAFF
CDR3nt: TGTGCCAGCAGGGACGGACTTGGGGTCACTGAAGCTTTCTTT

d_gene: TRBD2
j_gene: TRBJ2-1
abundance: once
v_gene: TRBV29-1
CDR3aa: CSVEDGTNYNEQFF
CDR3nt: TGCAGCGTTGAAGATGGGACTAACTACAATGAGCAGTTCTTC